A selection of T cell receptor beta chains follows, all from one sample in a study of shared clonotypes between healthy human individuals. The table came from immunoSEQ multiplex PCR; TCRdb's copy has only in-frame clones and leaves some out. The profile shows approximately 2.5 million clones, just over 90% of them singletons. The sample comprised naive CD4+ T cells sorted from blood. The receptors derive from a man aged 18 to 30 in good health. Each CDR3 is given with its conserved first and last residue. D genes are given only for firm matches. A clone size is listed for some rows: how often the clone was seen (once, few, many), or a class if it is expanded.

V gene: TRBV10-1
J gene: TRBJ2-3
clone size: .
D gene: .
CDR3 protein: CASSGQGSQYF
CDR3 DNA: TGCGCCAGCAGTGGGCAGGGGTCGCAGTATTTT

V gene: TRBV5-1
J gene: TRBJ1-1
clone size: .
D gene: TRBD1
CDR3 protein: CASSPGQANTEAFF
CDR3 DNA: TGCGCCAGCAGCCCCGGACAGGCTAACACTGAAGCTTTCTTT

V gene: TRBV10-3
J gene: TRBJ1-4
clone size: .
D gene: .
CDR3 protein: CAISDLGGNEKLFF
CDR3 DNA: TGTGCCATCAGTGATTTGGGGGGGAATGAAAAACTGTTTTTT

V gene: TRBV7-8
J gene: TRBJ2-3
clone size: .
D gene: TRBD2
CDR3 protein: CASSLASGGTDTQYF
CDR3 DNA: TGTGCCAGCAGCTTAGCTAGCGGGGGCACAGATACGCAGTATTTT

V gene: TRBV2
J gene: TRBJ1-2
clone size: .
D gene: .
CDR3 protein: CASSRNLGYGYTF
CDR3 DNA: TGTGCCAGCAGCAGGAATTTGGGGTATGGCTACACCTTC

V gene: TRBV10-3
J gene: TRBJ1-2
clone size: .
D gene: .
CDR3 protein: CAISDPREGRNGYTF
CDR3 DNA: TGTGCCATCAGTGACCCGAGGGAGGGTAGGAATGGCTACACCTTC

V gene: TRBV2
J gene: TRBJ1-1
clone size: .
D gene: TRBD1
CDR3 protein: CASHGDRGEAFF
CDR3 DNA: TGTGCCAGCCATGGGGACAGGGGTGAAGCTTTCTTT

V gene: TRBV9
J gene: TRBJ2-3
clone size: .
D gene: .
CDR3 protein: CASKGRTDTQYF
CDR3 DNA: TGTGCCAGCAAAGGACGCACAGATACGCAGTATTTT

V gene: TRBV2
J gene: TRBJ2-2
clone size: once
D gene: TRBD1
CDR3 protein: CASSRQGRNTGELFF
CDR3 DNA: TGTGCCAGCAGTAGACAGGGGAGGAACACCGGGGAGCTGTTTTTT

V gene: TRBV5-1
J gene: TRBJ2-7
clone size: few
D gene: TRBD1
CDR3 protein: CASSRTGVYEQYF
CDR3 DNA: TGCGCCAGCAGCCGGACAGGGGTCTACGAGCAGTACTTC

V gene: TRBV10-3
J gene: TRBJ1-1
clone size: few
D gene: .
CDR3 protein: CAISDSTEAFF
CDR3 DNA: TGTGCCATCAGTGACAGCACTGAAGCTTTCTTT

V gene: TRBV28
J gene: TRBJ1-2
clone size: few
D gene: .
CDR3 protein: CASSSYGYTF
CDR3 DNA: TGTGCCAGCAGTTCCTATGGCTACACCTTC

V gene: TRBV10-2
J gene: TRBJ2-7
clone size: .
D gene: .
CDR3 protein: CASSEQDRATYEQYF
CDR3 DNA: TGCGCCAGCAGTGAACAGGACAGAGCTACCTACGAGCAGTACTTC

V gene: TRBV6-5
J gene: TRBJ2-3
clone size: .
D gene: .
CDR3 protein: CASSQLRRDTQYF
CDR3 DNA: TGTGCCAGCAGTCAACTCCGGAGAGATACGCAGTATTTT

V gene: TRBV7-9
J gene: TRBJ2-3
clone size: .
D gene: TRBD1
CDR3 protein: CASSGPGTVADTQYF
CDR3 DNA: TGTGCCAGCAGCGGTCCCGGGACAGTGGCAGATACGCAGTATTTT

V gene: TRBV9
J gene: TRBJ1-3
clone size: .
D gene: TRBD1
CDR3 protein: CASSVQGVWRNTIYF
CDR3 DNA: TGTGCCAGCAGCGTACAGGGGGTTTGGAGAAACACCATATATTTT

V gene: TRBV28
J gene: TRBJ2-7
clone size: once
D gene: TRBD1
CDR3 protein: CASSLSPGQGSSEQYF
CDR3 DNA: TGTGCCAGCAGTTTGTCCCCCGGACAGGGCTCTTCCGAGCAGTACTTC

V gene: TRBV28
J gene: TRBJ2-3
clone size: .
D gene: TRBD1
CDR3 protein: CASTSSGGDTQYF
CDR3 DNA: TGTGCCAGCACCTCTTCAGGGGGAGATACGCAGTATTTT

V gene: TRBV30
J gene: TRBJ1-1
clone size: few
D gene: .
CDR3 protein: CAWSPDREAFF
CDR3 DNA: TGTGCCTGGAGTCCGGACAGAGAAGCTTTCTTT

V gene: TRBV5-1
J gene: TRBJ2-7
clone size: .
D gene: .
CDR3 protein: CASSDPPGLTEQYF
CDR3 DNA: TGCGCCAGCAGCGACCCACCGGGCCTTACTGAGCAGTACTTC

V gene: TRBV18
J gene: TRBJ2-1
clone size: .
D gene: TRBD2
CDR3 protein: CASSPLLAGAYNEQFF
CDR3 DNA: TGTGCCAGCTCACCACTGCTAGCGGGGGCGTACAATGAGCAGTTCTTC

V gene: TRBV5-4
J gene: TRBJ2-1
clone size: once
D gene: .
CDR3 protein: CASSLTVWWGDVDEQFF
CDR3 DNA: TGTGCCAGCAGCTTAACGGTTTGGTGGGGGGACGTCGATGAGCAGTTCTTC

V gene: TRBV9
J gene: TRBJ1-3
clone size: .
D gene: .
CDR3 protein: CASSVAEGPSSGNTIYF
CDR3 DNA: TGTGCCAGCAGCGTAGCGGAGGGGCCCAGCTCTGGAAACACCATATATTTT

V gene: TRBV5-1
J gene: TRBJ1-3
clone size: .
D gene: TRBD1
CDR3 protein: CASSPGQLSGNTIYF
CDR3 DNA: TGCGCCAGCAGCCCGGGACAGCTCTCTGGAAACACCATATATTTT

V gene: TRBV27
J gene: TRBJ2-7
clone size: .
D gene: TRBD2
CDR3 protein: CASRAIAGGYEQYF
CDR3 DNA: TGTGCCAGCAGGGCCATAGCGGGGGGCTACGAGCAGTACTTC

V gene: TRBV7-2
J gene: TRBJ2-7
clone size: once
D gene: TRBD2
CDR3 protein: CASSLGLASSYEQYF
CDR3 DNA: TGTGCCAGCAGCCTGGGACTAGCCTCTTCCTACGAGCAGTACTTC

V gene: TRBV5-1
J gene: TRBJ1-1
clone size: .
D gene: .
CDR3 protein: CASSLSSGGAEAFF
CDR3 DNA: TGCGCCAGCAGCTTGTCTTCGGGAGGGGCTGAAGCTTTCTTT

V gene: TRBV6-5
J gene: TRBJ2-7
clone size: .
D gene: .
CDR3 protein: CASTSTAYEQYF
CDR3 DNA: TGTGCCAGCACTTCTACAGCTTACGAGCAGTACTTC

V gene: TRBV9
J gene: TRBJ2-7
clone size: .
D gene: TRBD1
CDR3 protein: CASSVAFGQGANEQYF
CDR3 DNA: TGTGCCAGCAGCGTAGCATTCGGACAGGGGGCAAACGAGCAGTACTTC

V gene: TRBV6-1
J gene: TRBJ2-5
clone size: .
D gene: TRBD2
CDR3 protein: CASSEGGRSGRWVETQYF
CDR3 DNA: TGTGCCAGCAGTGAAGGGGGACGGAGCGGGAGATGGGTGGAGACCCAGTACTTC

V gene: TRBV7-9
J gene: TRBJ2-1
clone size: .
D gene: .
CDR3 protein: CASSLVGGTSYNEQFF
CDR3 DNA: TGTGCCAGCAGCTTAGTTGGGGGGACTTCCTACAATGAGCAGTTCTTC

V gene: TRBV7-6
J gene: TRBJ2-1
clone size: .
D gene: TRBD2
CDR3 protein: CASSLIQREGIEQFF
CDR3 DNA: TGTGCCAGCAGCTTAATCCAGCGGGAGGGTATTGAGCAGTTCTTC

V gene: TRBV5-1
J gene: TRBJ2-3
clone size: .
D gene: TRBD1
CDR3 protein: CASSPGQGLTDTQYF
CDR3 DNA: TGCGCCAGCAGCCCGGGACAGGGACTCACAGATACGCAGTATTTT

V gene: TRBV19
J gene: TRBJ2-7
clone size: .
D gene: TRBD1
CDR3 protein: CASSAWDSSYEQYF
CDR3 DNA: TGTGCCAGTAGTGCCTGGGACAGTTCCTACGAGCAGTACTTC

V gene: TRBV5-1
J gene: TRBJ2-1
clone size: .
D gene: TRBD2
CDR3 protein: CASSLGSWLAGGYNEQFF
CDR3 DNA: TGCGCCAGCAGCTTGGGGAGTTGGTTAGCGGGAGGATACAATGAGCAGTTCTTC

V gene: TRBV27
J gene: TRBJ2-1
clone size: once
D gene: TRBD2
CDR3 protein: CASTGLAGAGRSTNEQFF
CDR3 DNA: TGTGCCAGCACTGGACTAGCGGGGGCTGGAAGGAGTACGAATGAGCAGTTCTTC

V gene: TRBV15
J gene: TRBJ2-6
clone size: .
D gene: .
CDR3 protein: CATSRGTSPNSGANVLTF
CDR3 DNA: TGTGCCACCAGCAGGGGGACTTCTCCAAACTCTGGGGCCAACGTCCTGACTTTC

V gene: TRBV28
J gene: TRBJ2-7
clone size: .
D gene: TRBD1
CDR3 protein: CASRSHRGTYEQYF
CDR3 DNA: TGTGCCAGCAGGTCTCACAGGGGGACCTACGAGCAGTACTTC

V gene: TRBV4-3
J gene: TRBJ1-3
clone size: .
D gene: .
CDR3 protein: CASSQGRGGSPSGNTIYF
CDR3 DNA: TGCGCCAGCAGCCAAGGGAGGGGGGGCAGTCCCTCTGGAAACACCATATATTTT

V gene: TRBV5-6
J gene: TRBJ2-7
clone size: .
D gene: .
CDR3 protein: CASSLRRTYEQYF
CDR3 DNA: TGTGCCAGCAGCTTAAGACGGACCTACGAGCAGTACTTC

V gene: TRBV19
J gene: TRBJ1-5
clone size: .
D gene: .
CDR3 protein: CASTFPNQPQHF
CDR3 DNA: TGTGCCAGTACCTTCCCAAATCAGCCCCAGCATTTT

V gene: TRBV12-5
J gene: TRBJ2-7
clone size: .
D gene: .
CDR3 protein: CASGLATGGLEQYF
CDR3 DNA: TGTGCTAGTGGTTTAGCAACTGGGGGTCTGGAGCAGTACTTC

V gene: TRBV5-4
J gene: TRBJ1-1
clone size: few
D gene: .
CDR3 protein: CASSPKQGLGTEAFF
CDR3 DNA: TGTGCCAGCAGCCCTAAACAGGGTTTGGGCACTGAAGCTTTCTTT

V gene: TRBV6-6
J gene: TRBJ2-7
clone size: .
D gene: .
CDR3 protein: CASSPRSNEQYF
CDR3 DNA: TGTGCCAGCAGTCCGCGTAGTAACGAGCAGTACTTC

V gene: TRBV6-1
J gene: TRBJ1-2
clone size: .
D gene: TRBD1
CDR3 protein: CASSGRQGVRGYTF
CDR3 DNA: TGTGCCAGCAGTGGTAGACAGGGGGTAAGAGGCTACACCTTC

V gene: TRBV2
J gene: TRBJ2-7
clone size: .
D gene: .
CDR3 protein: CASNRGSYEQYF
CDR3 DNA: TGTGCCAGCAATAGAGGGAGCTACGAGCAGTACTTC

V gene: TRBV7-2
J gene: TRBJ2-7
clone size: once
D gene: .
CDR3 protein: CASSLEAGRSEQYF
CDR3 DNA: TGTGCCAGCAGCTTAGAAGCAGGGAGGAGCGAGCAGTACTTC

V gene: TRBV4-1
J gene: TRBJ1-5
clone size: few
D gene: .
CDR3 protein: CASSQGRSSNQPQHF
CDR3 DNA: TGCGCCAGCAGCCAAGGCAGGAGTAGCAATCAGCCCCAGCATTTT

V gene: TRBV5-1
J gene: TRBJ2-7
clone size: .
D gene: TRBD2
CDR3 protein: CASSLGGLAGGNEQYF
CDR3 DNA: TGCGCCAGCAGCTTGGGGGGACTAGCGGGAGGGAACGAGCAGTACTTC

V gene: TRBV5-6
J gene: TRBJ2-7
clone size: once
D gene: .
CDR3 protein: CASSVGSRSYEQYF
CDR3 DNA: TGTGCCAGCAGCGTTGGGTCTAGGTCGTACGAGCAGTACTTC

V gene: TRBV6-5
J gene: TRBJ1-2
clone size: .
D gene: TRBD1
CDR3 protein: CASRTGATYGYTF
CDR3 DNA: TGTGCCAGCAGGACAGGGGCAACCTATGGCTACACCTTC

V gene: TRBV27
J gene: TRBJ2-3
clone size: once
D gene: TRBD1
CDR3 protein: CASSVYGQGSDTQYF
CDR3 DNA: TGTGCCAGCAGCGTCTACGGACAGGGATCGGATACGCAGTATTTT

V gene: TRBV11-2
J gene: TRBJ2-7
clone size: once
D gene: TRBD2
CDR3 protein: CASSSPLAGGPMNEQYF
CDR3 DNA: TGTGCCAGCAGCTCCCCTTTAGCGGGAGGGCCAATGAACGAGCAGTACTTC